These 25 T cell receptor delta chains share one sample of origin, sequenced in a study of fetal and pediatric gammadelta thymocytes. TCRdb re-processed the reads using CATT. The sample includes 2,000 or so delta-chain clones, 25% seen only once; the top ten take 4.3%. Specimen: non-Vgamma9Vdelta2 gamma-delta T cells from the thymus. Indicated subset: CD3+gammadeltaTCR+ thymocytes not co-expressing Vgamma9 and Vdelta2. The receptors here all came from a child who underwent cardiac surgery and was recorded as healthy.

This clone is medium-sized. The same CDR3 is also encoded by other DNA sequences in this sample. The chain has TRDV1 and TRDJ1, with 7 nucleotides matching TRDD3. Germline assignment: CDR1 TSWWSYY and CDR2 QGS. The CDR3 runs to 19 residues. The J segment lost 7 bases and the V segment lost 0 bases, leaving 20 bases of the junction unmatched. The DNA for the CDR3 is TGTGCTCTTGGGGAACTACGCCGTTGGATACGCGAGAGACACTCTAAACTCATCTTT. As protein: CALGELRRWIRERHSKLIF.

About this clone: This probably arose from a read error, given a far larger clone one base away. Other nucleotide sequences in the sample specify the same CDR3. The J gene corresponds to TRDJ1; a V gene call is absent. This CDR3 is 13 amino acids long. CDR3 amino acids: CASEFSATGELIF. Here the CDR3 DNA reads TGTGCCTCCGAGTTTTCCGCAACGGGGGAACTAATCTTT.

A remark on this clone: Possible read error: a much larger clone is one base away. The rearrangement links TRDV1 to TRDJ1, with 10 bases identical to TRDD3. The V and J ends lost 0 bases and 4 bases, in that order; junction bases with no gene match: 23. CDR3 length: 22 residues. Germline V gene sequence: CDR1 TSWWSYY, CDR2 QGS. CDR3 bases: TGTGCTCTTGGGGAACTCGGCCTTCGTCACCCCAGTACTGGGGGATTCATCGATAAACTCATCTTT. Translating gives CALGELGLRHPSTGGFIDKLIF.

Relative to its sample, this clone is large. The chain carries TRAV23/DV6 and TRDJ1; 8 bases agree with TRDD3. Per the germline V gene, CDR1 is NTAFDY and CDR2 is IRPDVSE (reference sequence). This CDR3 is built from 19 residues. CDR3 in DNA: TGTGCCGGGGCCTATTTCCAGGGACTGGGGGGCCCGTACACCGATAAACTCATCTTT. Its protein product is CAGAYFQGLGGPYTDKLIF.

This clone is classed as medium-sized. The DNA is omitted, as the CDR3 cannot be located on it reliably, and the CDR3 follows TCRdb's listing. The rearrangement uses TRDV3 and TRDJ1; the listed D gene, TRDD3, was not tested against the DNA. The germline CDR1 and CDR2 sequences are TVYSNPD and GDNSRS (reference sequence). Both ends counted, the CDR3 spans 19 residues. The chain's CDR3 is CASYTCWGIPRGSPDKLIF.

As for this clone: A clone one base away is much larger, so this may be a read error. The chain joins TRDV1 to TRDJ1; 7 nucleotides align to TRDD3. Germline-derived CDR1 and CDR2 are TSWWSYY and QGS. The CDR3 runs to 25 residues. With V trimmed by 0 bases and J by 0 bases, 31 bases remained unmatched. This CDR3 reads CALGELYGHPPTRPLLGNYTDKLIF. CDR3 bases: TGTGCTCTTGGGGAACTATATGGCCACCCCCCTACGCGGCCCTTACTGGGGAACTACACCGATAAACTCATCTTT.

This clone is large. This sequence joins TRAV38-2/DV8 and TRDJ1; D is unresolved. Germline loops: CDR1 TSESDYY, CDR2 QEAYKQQN. V was cut by 4 bases and J by 0 bases, with 22 bases left in between. The CDR3 covers 18 residues. This chain's CDR3 is CAYRSRPFEPENTDKLIF. The DNA for the CDR3 is TGTGCTTATAGGTCCCGGCCTTTCGAGCCGGAAAACACCGATAAACTCATCTTT.

Sample share makes this clone medium-sized. The gene calls are TRDV1 and TRDJ1, with TRDD3 identical over 10 bases. Trimming at V came to 2 bases and at J to 2 bases, leaving 17 bases not matched to a gene. From germline, CDR1 is TSWWSYY and CDR2 QGS. The CDR3 is made up of 20 amino acids. This CDR3 is CALGEDRRGGYGGTTDKLIF. The DNA of the CDR3 is TGTGCTCTTGGGGAAGACCGTCGAGGGGGATACGGAGGGACGACCGATAAACTCATCTTT.

By sample share, this clone is medium-sized. The chain joins TRDV1 to TRDJ1; D is uncertain. CDR3 length: 22 residues. Germline loops: CDR1 TSWWSYY, CDR2 QGS. V was pared by 1 base and J by 3 bases, with 33 bases between. The CDR3 DNA follows: TGTGCTCTTGGGGAACCCGGTGGGCTAGTCTGCTACCCTAAACCATCTTCCGATAAACTCATCTTT. Its protein is CALGEPGGLVCYPKPSSDKLIF.

By share of the sample, this clone is medium-sized. V usage is TRDV3 and J usage is TRDJ1; 10 bases fit TRDD3. Germline values: CDR1 TVYSNPD, CDR2 GDNSRS (reference sequence). Unmatched junction bases numbered 16, after V lost 3 bases and J lost 0 bases. The CDR3 is 18 residues long. The CDR3 spells CALYVPSTGGSYTDKLIF. The CDR3, as DNA: TGTGCCTTATACGTTCCAAGTACTGGGGGATCTTACACCGATAAACTCATCTTT.

A note on this clone: Only one base separates this from a far larger clonotype, so it likely reflects a read error. Other DNA sequences in this sample translate to the same CDR3. The chain carries TRDV1 and TRDJ1; 7 bases line up with TRDD3. The CDR3 loop spans 20 amino acids. Per germline, CDR1 TSWWSYY and CDR2 QGS. CDR3 sequence reads: CALGACCSSVGGDNTDKLIF. In DNA, the CDR3 is TGTGCTCTTGGGGCGTGCTGTTCTTCCGTTGGTGGGGATAACACTGATAAACTCATCTTT.

This clone was detected a few times. The chain is built from TRDV3 and TRDJ1, with 9 bases lining up with TRDD3. The CDR3 sequence is 20 residues long. Germline V lookup: CDR1 TVYSNPD, CDR2 GDNSRS (reference sequence). V shed 2 bases and J 1 base; nucleotides not matched to a gene: 23. Here the CDR3 DNA reads TGTGCCTTTGGTTATTTCCCACCATTGTACTGGGGGACGAGCACCGATAAACTCATCTTT. Translated, it gives CAFGYFPPLYWGTSTDKLIF. Using reference TRDV3 and TRDJ1 for the parts outside the CDR3, the full variable domain is CDKVTQSSPDQTVASGSEVVLLCTYDTVYSNPDLFWYRIRPDYSFQFVFYGDNSRSEGADFTQGRFSVKHILTQKAFHLVISPVRTEDSATYYCAFGYFPPLYWGTSTDKLIFGKGTRVTVEP.

Of note for this clone: A far larger clone differs by one base, so this is likely a read error. The J gene is TRDJ1, the V gene TRAV29/DV5; 7 bases agree with TRDD3. CDR3 length equals 21 residues. The germline CDR1 and CDR2 sequences are NSMFDY and ISSIKDK. The DNA for the CDR3 is TGTGCAGTTTCCTCGTACCCTAGAGGAGCCTGGGGGGATGTGTACACCGATAAACGCATCTTT. Encoded protein: CAVSSYPRGAWGDVYTDKRIF.

In the case of this clone: This sequence may be a read error, since a much larger clone differs from it by one base. In the same sample, other DNA sequences code for this CDR3. The chain joins TRDV1 to TRDJ1; 9 nucleotides agree with TRDD3. CDR1 and CDR2 (germline): TSWWSYY, QGS. V was clipped by 3 bases and J by 0 bases; unmatched bases: 32. The length of the CDR3 is 25 residues. In DNA, the CDR3 is TGTGCTCTTGGGGATCGCGCTCTACGGGTACTGGGGATACGAGTCCCGACTCAGTACACCGATAAACTCATCTTT. Amino acid sequence: CALGDRALRVLGIRVPTQYTDKLIF.

To note about this clone: A read error may be the cause here, since a much bigger clone is one base away. J is TRDJ3 and V is TRDV1; 8 positions agree with TRDD3. CDR1 is TSWWSYY and CDR2 is QGS in the germline V gene. The junction had 36 bases not matched to a gene; V was cut back by 5 bases and J by 0 bases. The CDR3 loop spans 28 amino acids. CDR3 amino acids: CALGPHLPPRSLAVLGGLSSWDTRQMFF. For the CDR3, the DNA is TGTGCTCTTGGGCCACATCTTCCCCCCCGCTCCTTGGCGGTACTGGGGGGCCTGAGCTCCTGGGACACCCGACAGATGTTTTTC.

By proportion, this clone is medium-sized. The chain combines TRDV1 with TRDJ1, with TRDD3 matching 11 bases. Germline V lookup: CDR1 TSWWSYY, CDR2 QGS. The CDR3 has 21 residues. Germline trimming cut 8 bases from V and 3 bases from J; bases unmatched to any gene: 26. The CDR3 DNA sequence: TGTGCTCTTCGATTCTCCCGCTCGGCTGGGGGATACCTCGGGGGGGCCGATAAACTCATCTTT. It is translated as CALRFSRSAGGYLGGADKLIF.

This clone is large by share. Other nucleotide sequences in the sample specify the same CDR3. The V call is TRDV1, the J call TRDJ1; 11 nucleotides line up with TRDD3. This CDR3 contains 21 residues. CDR1 and CDR2 (germline): TSWWSYY, QGS. J lost 3 bases, V lost 2 bases, and 20 bases had no gene match. In DNA form, the CDR3 reads TGTGCTCTTGGGGAAGGGTCCCCACCTGCCCCCTGGGGGATACAGTCCGATAAACTCATCTTT. Protein: CALGEGSPPAPWGIQSDKLIF.

This clone is labeled large. The rearrangement uses TRDV1 and TRDJ1, with TRDD3 identical over 7 bases. The CDR3 consists of 21 residues. V lost 1 base to trimming and J lost 0 bases; unmatched junction nucleotides: 20. Germline-derived CDR1 and CDR2 are TSWWSYY and QGS. The CDR3 loop reads CALGEPRPLEVGERYTDKLIF. As DNA, the CDR3 is TGTGCTCTTGGGGAACCCCGTCCCCTCGAGGTGGGGGAAAGGTACACCGATAAACTCATCTTT.

In the case of this clone: A much larger clonotype is one base distant, so this may be a read error. V and J are TRDV2 and TRDJ1; 8 nucleotides align to TRDD3. The length of the CDR3 is 16 residues. CDR1 and CDR2 (germline): GEAIGNYY, EKD. V lost 3 bases and J lost 8; bases outside the gene matches: 16. CDR3 in amino acids: CACDPSTGGPLRKLIF. The DNA for the CDR3 is TGTGCCTGTGACCCCAGTACTGGGGGCCCCCTCCGAAAACTCATCTTT.

To note about this clone: A clone one base away is much larger, so this may be a read error. The chain links TRDV1 to TRDJ1; D might be TRDD3 (5 bases). In germline, CDR1 is TSWWSYY, CDR2 QGS. Between the trimmed V and J ends, which lost 0 bases and 3 bases, there was a span of 29 bases. CDR3 size: 21 residues. CDR3 amino acids: CALGELPPGTVGSSMADKLIF. Here the CDR3 DNA reads TGTGCTCTTGGGGAACTCCCCCCTGGGACGGTGGGGTCGTCTATGGCCGATAAACTCATCTTT.

This clone rates as medium-sized (0.01 to 0.1%). The rearrangement links TRDV1 to TRDJ2, with TRDD3 matching 10 bases. The CDR3 is made up of 22 amino acids. The junction had 23 bases not matched to a gene; V was cut back by 3 bases and J by 4 bases. Germline CDR1 reads TSWWSYY; CDR2 reads QGS. CDR3 residues: CALGDPRAYWGMPVGGTAQLFF. The CDR3, as DNA: TGTGCTCTTGGGGATCCCCGCGCTTACTGGGGGATGCCTGTCGGGGGGACAGCACAACTCTTCTTT.

By share, this clone counts as medium-sized. V is TRDV1 and J is TRDJ1, with D perhaps TRDD2 or TRDD3 (6 bases each). Germline assignment: CDR1 TSWWSYY and CDR2 QGS. The CDR3 sequence is 22 residues long. V lost 0 bases and J 5 bases, leaving 34 bases between the germline ends. CDR3 sequence: CALGELKALPLSLGRGWDKLIF. CDR3 nucleotides: TGTGCTCTTGGGGAACTAAAGGCCCTTCCCCTCTCACTGGGTAGGGGCTGGGATAAACTCATCTTT.

By share, this clone counts as medium-sized. The J gene is TRDJ1, the V gene TRDV1; 8 nucleotides line up with TRDD3. Per germline, CDR1 TSWWSYY and CDR2 QGS. This CDR3 region has 20 residues. Losses at the gene ends were 6 bases for V and 0 bases for J; bases not matched to a gene: 21. The CDR3, as DNA: TGTGCTCTTGGTCCAACTCCCCGGGGTACTGGGGGGATCTACACCGATAAACTCATCTTT. Residues: CALGPTPRGTGGIYTDKLIF.

By share, this clone counts as medium-sized. This chain uses TRDV1 with TRDJ1; TRDD3 matches at 7 bases. The CDR3 is made up of 18 amino acids. Trimming took 6 bases from V and 2 from J; bases not matched to a gene: 18. CDR1 and CDR2 (germline): TSWWSYY, QGS. The CDR3 region is CALGPRVQGGSGTDKLIF. CDR3 bases: TGTGCTCTTGGACCGCGCGTGCAGGGGGGATCTGGGACCGATAAACTCATCTTT.

On this clone: A read error is the likely source, as a far larger clone sits one nucleotide away. The chain has TRAV38-2/DV8 and TRDJ1; tentative D call: TRDD3 (9 bases). The V end was cut by 2 bases, the J end by 3 bases, with 29 bases between. The CDR3 sequence is 20 residues long. Germline CDR1 reads TSESDYY; CDR2 reads QEAYKQQN. The CDR3, as DNA: TGTGCTTATAGGAGGGGTTTCTTCCTACGAAGGGGGATACACTCCGATAAACTCATCTTT. The encoded protein is CAYRRGFFLRRGIHSDKLIF.